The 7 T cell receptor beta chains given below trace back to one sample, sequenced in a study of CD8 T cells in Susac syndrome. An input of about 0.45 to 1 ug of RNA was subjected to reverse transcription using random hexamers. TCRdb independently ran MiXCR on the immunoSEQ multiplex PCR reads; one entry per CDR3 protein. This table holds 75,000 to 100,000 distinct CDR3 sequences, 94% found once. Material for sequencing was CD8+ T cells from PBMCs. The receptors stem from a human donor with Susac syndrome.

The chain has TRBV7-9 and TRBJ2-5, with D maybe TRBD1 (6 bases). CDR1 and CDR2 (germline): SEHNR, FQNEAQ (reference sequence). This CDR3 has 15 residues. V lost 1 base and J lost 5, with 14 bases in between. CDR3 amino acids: CASSLEGDLVETQYF. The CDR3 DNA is TGTGCCAGCAGCTTAGAGGGGGACCTGGTGGAGACCCAGTACTTC.

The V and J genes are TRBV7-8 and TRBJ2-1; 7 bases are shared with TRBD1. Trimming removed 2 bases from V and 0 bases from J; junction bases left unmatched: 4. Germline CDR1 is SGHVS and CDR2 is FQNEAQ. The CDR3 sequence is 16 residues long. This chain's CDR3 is CASSLRTGSSYNEQFF. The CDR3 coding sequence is TGTGCCAGCAGCTTAAGGACAGGTAGCTCCTACAATGAGCAGTTCTTC.

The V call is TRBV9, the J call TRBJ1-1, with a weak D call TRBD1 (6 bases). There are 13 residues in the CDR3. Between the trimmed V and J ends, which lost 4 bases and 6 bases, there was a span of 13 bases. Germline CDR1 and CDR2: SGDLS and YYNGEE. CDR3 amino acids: CASSSGRTAEAFF. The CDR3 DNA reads TGTGCCAGCAGCTCCGGAAGGACAGCTGAAGCTTTCTTT.

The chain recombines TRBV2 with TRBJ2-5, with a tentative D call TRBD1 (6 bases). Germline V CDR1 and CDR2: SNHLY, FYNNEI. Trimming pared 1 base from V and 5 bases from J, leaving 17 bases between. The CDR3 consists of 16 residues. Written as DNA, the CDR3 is TGTGCCAGCAGTGAAGGGGGGACATCTCCAGGGGAGACCCAGTACTTC. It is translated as CASSEGGTSPGETQYF.

The DNA of the CDR3 is TGTGCCAGCAGTTTCGGACAGGAAAACACAGATACGCAGTATTTT. As protein: CASSFGQENTDTQYF. The chain couples TRBV27 to TRBJ2-3, with 7 bases that match TRBD1. V shed 3 bases and J 2 bases; nucleotides not matched to a gene: 5. The CDR3 loop spans 15 amino acids. Per germline, CDR1 MNHEY and CDR2 SMNVEV (reference sequence).

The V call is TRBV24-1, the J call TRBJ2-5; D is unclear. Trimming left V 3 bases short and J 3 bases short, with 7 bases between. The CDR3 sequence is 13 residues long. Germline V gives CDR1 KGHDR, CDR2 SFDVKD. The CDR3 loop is CATSDPLEETQYF. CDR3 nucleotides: TGTGCCACCAGTGATCCCTTAGAAGAGACCCAGTACTTC.

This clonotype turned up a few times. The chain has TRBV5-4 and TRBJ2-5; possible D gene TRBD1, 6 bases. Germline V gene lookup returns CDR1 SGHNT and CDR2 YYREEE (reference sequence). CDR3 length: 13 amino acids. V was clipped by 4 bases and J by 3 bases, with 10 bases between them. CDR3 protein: CASSQTGEETQYF. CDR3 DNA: TGTGCCAGCAGCCAGACAGGAGAAGAGACCCAGTACTTC.